Below, 5 T cell receptor beta chains from the same sample are listed, as sequenced in a study of T cells in Graves' hyperthyroidism and ophthalmopathy. Researchers took RNA transcripts and amplified the TCR beta CDR3 regions from them. HTBI primers were employed in a first-round RT-PCR of the TCR CDR3. TCRdb reanalysed the multiplex PCR reads using MiXCR and keeps one entry per CDR3 protein. The data show some 500,000 distinct CDR3 sequences, about 15% seen once. Sample: blood. The receptors stem from a woman aged 18-29 years with Graves' hyperthyroidism.

At least ten counts were recorded for this clonotype. The chain joins TRBV7-3 to TRBJ2-7; 8 bases fit TRBD2. V was clipped by 4 bases and J by 0 bases; unmatched bases: 14. The CDR3 runs 18 residues. The germline gives CDR1 SGHTA, CDR2 FQGTGA. The DNA for the CDR3 is TGTGCCAGCAGCTCGGCCGGGGGGGAGGGAGCGAGCTCCTACGAGCAGTACGTC. Protein: CASSSAGGEGASSYEQYV.

The sample holds many counts of this clonotype. The rearrangement links TRBV19 to TRBJ1-1; D is undetermined. This CDR3 is 13 amino acids long. Germline assignment: CDR1 LNHDA and CDR2 SQIVND (reference sequence). V was clipped by 9 bases and J by 0 bases, with 11 bases between them. This chain's CDR3 is CASQTEMNTEAFF. The CDR3 nucleotides are TGTGCCAGCCAGACTGAGATGAACACTGAAGCTTTCTTT.

This clonotype was seen many times. CDR3 bases: TGCGCCAGCAGCTTGTTGACTAGCGGGAGGGGGGATGAGCAGTTCTTC. Its translation: CASSLLTSGRGDEQFF. The rearrangement joins TRBV5-1 to TRBJ2-1, with 14 bases matching TRBD2. This CDR3 is built from 16 residues. The germline V gene encodes CDR1 SGHRS and CDR2 YFSETQ. The junction had 5 bases not matched to a gene; V was cut back by 1 base and J by 8 bases.

The chain employs TRBV5-6 and TRBJ2-3; a weak D match, TRBD2 (5 bases). The V gene lost 4 bases and the J gene lost 6 bases, with 12 bases spanning the gap. The CDR3 is made up of 13 amino acids. In germline, CDR1 is SGHDT, CDR2 YYEEEE. This chain's CDR3 is CASSPDWDDTQYF. In nucleotides, the CDR3 is TGTGCCAGCAGCCCGGACTGGGATGATACGCAGTATTTT.

There are many counts of this clonotype. The chain joins TRBV5-1 to TRBJ2-2; TRBD2 aligns across 7 bases. There are 16 residues in the CDR3. V shed 0 bases and J 5 bases; nucleotides not matched to a gene: 7. Germline values: CDR1 SGHRS, CDR2 YFSETQ. CDR3 bases: TGCGCCAGCAGCTTGGTGGCGGGAGATCGAACCGGGGAGCTGTTTTTT. This encodes CASSLVAGDRTGELFF.